This is a list of T cell receptor beta chains from one sample in a study of cytomegalovirus exposure and HLA in healthy donors. The method was immunoSEQ multiplex PCR; TCRdb's version includes in-frame clones alone and lacks a portion of them. The sample carries some 180,000 clones, around three quarters recorded once. Sequencing input: PBMCs. These receptors were obtained from a woman younger than 45 in good health and CMV-seropositive. Both conserved end residues are part of each CDR3. A D gene is named only where the DNA matches it firmly. Clone size, where shown, is once, few, many, or a class for clones that have expanded.

J gene | D gene | clone size | V gene | CDR3 DNA | CDR3 protein
TRBJ1-6 | TRBD1 | . | TRBV27 | TGTGCCAGCAGTTCTGCCGGGACAGTTAATTCACCCCTCCACTTT | CASSSAGTVNSPLHF
TRBJ2-1 | TRBD2 | . | TRBV18 | TGTGCCAGCTCACCACTCCCTAGCGGGGTCTACAATGAGCAGTTCTTC | CASSPLPSGVYNEQFF
TRBJ2-7 | TRBD2 | . | TRBV19 | TGTGCCAGTAGCCCCCGGAGCGGGGGGGCCAACTCCTACGAGCAGTACTTC | CASSPRSGGANSYEQYF
TRBJ1-6 | . | . | TRBV18 | TGTGCCAGCTCACCCAGGGATAATTCACCCCTCCACTTT | CASSPRDNSPLHF
TRBJ1-4 | . | . | TRBV7-9 | TGTGCCAGCAGCCCGGACAGAATAGAGGCTAATGAAAAACTGTTTTTT | CASSPDRIEANEKLFF
TRBJ1-6 | TRBD1 | . | TRBV7-2 | TGTGCCAGCAGATTGGGGGGGACAGGGGATTCACCCCTCCACTTT | CASRLGGTGDSPLHF
TRBJ2-2 | TRBD2 | few | TRBV7-2 | TGTGCCAGCAGCTTAGAGGGACTAGGGACCGGGGAGCTGTTTTTT | CASSLEGLGTGELFF
TRBJ2-2 | TRBD2 | . | TRBV10-1 | TGCGCCACCCGTCGGGGGGGATCCACCGGGGAGCTGTTTTTT | CATRRGGSTGELFF
TRBJ2-3 | . | . | TRBV5-1 | TGCGCCAGCAGCTTTTACCTACGCACAGATACGCAGTATTTT | CASSFYLRTDTQYF
TRBJ2-2 | TRBD2 | . | TRBV19 | TGTGCCAGTAGTATGGTAGCGGGGAACACCGGGGAGCTGTTTTTT | CASSMVAGNTGELFF
TRBJ1-5 | TRBD1 | . | TRBV6-6 | TGTGCCAGCAAGCGGACAGGGGGCCAAAAGCCCCAGCATTTT | CASKRTGGQKPQHF
TRBJ2-1 | TRBD2 | . | TRBV19 | TGTGCCAGTAGTCCGGGACTAGCGGGGGGCAATGAGCAGTTCTTC | CASSPGLAGGNEQFF
TRBJ2-3 | TRBD2 | . | TRBV30 | TGTGCCTCCAATACCGGGACTAGCGGGGAACTCACAGATACGCAGTATTTT | CASNTGTSGELTDTQYF
TRBJ2-3 | . | . | TRBV7-7 | TGTGCCAGCAGCTTAGGGTCAGGGGCAGATACGCAGTATTTT | CASSLGSGADTQYF
TRBJ2-2 | . | . | TRBV7-2 | TGTGCCAGCAGCTTTTCTAGCCGGCTGTCCGGGGAGCTGTTTTTT | CASSFSSRLSGELFF
TRBJ2-1 | . | few | TRBV13 | TGTGCCAGCAGCTCCAGACCGGGGAGTGAGCAGTTCTTC | CASSSRPGSEQFF
TRBJ2-3 | . | . | TRBV7-9 | TGTGCCAGCGCGAGCGGCACAGATACGCAGTATTTT | CASASGTDTQYF
TRBJ2-2 | TRBD1 | . | TRBV19 | TGTGCCAGTAGTTCGCGGGACAGGGGGCTAACCGGGGAGCTGTTTTTT | CASSSRDRGLTGELFF
TRBJ1-4 | TRBD1 | . | TRBV13 | TGTGCCAGCAGCTTGAGACAGGGTTCGTCAACTAATGAAAAACTGTTTTTT | CASSLRQGSSTNEKLFF
TRBJ2-3 | TRBD2 | . | TRBV4-1 | TGCGCCAGCAGCCCGCAACCGCTAGCGGGTGTAGATACGCAGTATTTT | CASSPQPLAGVDTQYF
TRBJ2-5 | TRBD1 | . | TRBV28 | TGTGCCAGCAGTACACGGGACAGACAAGAGACCCAGTACTTC | CASSTRDRQETQYF
TRBJ1-6 | . | . | TRBV27 | TGTGCCAGCAGTTTACGGGATTCACCCCTCCACTTT | CASSLRDSPLHF
TRBJ2-2 | . | . | TRBV19 | TGTGCCAGTAGTATAGGGCCCGGGGAGCTGTTTTTT | CASSIGPGELFF
TRBJ1-2 | . | . | TRBV5-1 | TGCGCCAGCAGCCCACAGCCGGAGGGAGGGGGCTACACCTTC | CASSPQPEGGGYTF
TRBJ2-3 | TRBD1 | . | TRBV2 | TGTGCCAGCAGTTCACAGGGGGCTGTCGCAGATACGCAGTATTTT | CASSSQGAVADTQYF
TRBJ2-7 | TRBD1 | few | TRBV9 | TGTGCCAGCAGCGGGGGACAGGGAAAAGCCTACGAGCAGTACTTC | CASSGGQGKAYEQYF
TRBJ2-7 | TRBD2 | . | TRBV6-1 | TGTGCCAGCAGTGCAGGGACTAACTACGAGCAGTACTTC | CASSAGTNYEQYF
TRBJ1-1 | TRBD1 | few | TRBV19 | TGTGCCAGTAGACTGGAGACAGGGGGCGGAAGGGACACTGAAGCTTTCTTT | CASRLETGGGRDTEAFF
TRBJ2-3 | TRBD2 | . | TRBV4-3 | TGCGCCAGCAGCCAAGTGACGGGAAGGAGCGGGGGGGCCTATACGCAGTATTTT | CASSQVTGRSGGAYTQYF
TRBJ2-7 | . | . | TRBV4-1 | TGCGCCAGCAGCCAATGGGACAACTACTACGAGCAGTACTTC | CASSQWDNYYEQYF
TRBJ1-2 | . | . | TRBV29-1 | TGCAGTGGAACGGCAGTAGACAGGAGTAACTATGGCTACACCTTC | CSGTAVDRSNYGYTF
TRBJ2-7 | . | . | TRBV28 | TGTGCCAGCAGGCCCGGGACATCCTACGAGCAGTACTTC | CASRPGTSYEQYF
TRBJ1-2 | . | . | TRBV6-6 | TGTGCCAGCAGTTTGTACAGGGTGGGCGGCTACACCTTC | CASSLYRVGGYTF
TRBJ2-3 | . | . | TRBV25-1 | TGTGCCAGCAGTGAGGCAGGGGAAGGCACAGATACGCAGTATTTT | CASSEAGEGTDTQYF
TRBJ1-2 | . | . | TRBV28 | TGTGCCAGCAGTTTACAGGGTTCGGGCTACACCTTC | CASSLQGSGYTF
TRBJ1-4 | . | few | TRBV25-1 | TGTGCCAGCAGTGAATGGAGGGGAGATGAAAAACTGTTTTTT | CASSEWRGDEKLFF
TRBJ1-3 | . | . | TRBV11-3 | TGTGTCAGCAGCCGGGGGGGCACCATATATTTT | CVSSRGGTIYF
TRBJ2-7 | TRBD1 | once | TRBV5-1 | TGCGCCAGCAGCCTGGGACAGGGTTTAAGGGAGCAGTACTTC | CASSLGQGLREQYF
TRBJ2-2 | TRBD1 | . | TRBV28 | TGTGCCAGCAGAAACAGGGGAAGCAGCACCGGGGAGCTGTTTTTT | CASRNRGSSTGELFF
TRBJ2-2 | . | . | TRBV5-6 | TGTGCCAGCAGCTCGAGATCCGGCGGGGAGCTGTTTTTT | CASSSRSGGELFF